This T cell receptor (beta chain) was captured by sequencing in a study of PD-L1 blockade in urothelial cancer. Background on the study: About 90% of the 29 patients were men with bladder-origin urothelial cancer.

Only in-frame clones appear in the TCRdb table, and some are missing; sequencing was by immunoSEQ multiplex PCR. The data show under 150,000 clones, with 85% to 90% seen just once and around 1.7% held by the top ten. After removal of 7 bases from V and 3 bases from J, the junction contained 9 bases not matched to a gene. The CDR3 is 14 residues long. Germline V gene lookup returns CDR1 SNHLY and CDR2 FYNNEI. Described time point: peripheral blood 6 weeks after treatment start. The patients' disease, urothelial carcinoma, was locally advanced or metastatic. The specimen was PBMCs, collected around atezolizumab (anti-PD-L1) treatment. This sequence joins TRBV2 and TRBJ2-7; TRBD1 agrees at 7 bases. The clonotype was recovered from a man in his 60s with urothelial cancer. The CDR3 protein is CASTRQGSIYEQYF. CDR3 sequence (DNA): TGTGCCAGCACAAGACAGGGCTCCATCTACGAGCAGTACTTC.